The present entry profiles one T cell receptor (beta chain) with its context. What it binds is not known. The data are from a study of shared clonotypes between healthy human individuals. In the study overall: The cohort comprised a couple of women and a few men. Their ages spanned 18 to 49 years.

Sequencing was at deep level. This table comes from immunoSEQ multiplex PCR, and its TCRdb copy is limited to in-frame clones, with some not included. The top ten hold 13% of the sample, which has fewer than 650,000 clones, 75% to 85% seen once. This CDR3 is built from 14 residues. V lost 5 bases and J lost 4; bases outside the gene matches: 6. Germline CDR1 is MDHEN and CDR2 is SYDVKM. Every one of the donors was a Caucasian adult that lived in Nashville, Tennessee. Study outcomes and limitations: Clonotype sharing among donors was thought likely to change with sequencing depth.

This TCR derives from a woman aged 40 to 50 in good health. Some clones in this sample may be carry-over from other donors' samples. This chain joins TRBV28 and TRBJ2-7; 9 bases line up with TRBD2. Specimen: PBMCs. CDR3 loop: CASSNLAGRYEQYF. The CDR3 DNA reads TGTGCCAGCAGTAACCTAGCGGGGAGGTACGAGCAGTACTTC.